This T cell receptor beta chain was captured by sequencing in a study of lymphopenia after photon versus proton radiotherapy. The CDR3 runs 13 residues. The germline V gene encodes CDR1 SGHDN and CDR2 FVKESK. J was trimmed by 12 bases and V by 0 bases; bases with no gene match: 5. Data came from immunoSEQ multiplex PCR; TCRdb stores just in-frame clones and leaves some out. The sample contains about 1,900 clones, about 80% of which appear only once. V usage is TRBV14 and J usage is TRBJ2-1, with 7 bases identical to TRBD2. The receptor was derived from an older man with cholangiocarcinoma. The sample in question was peripheral blood, obtained from a patient treated with photon-based radiotherapy. CDR3 nucleotides: TGTGCCAGCAGCCAAGACCGACGGGGGGTGCAGTTCTTC. It specifies CASSQDRRGVQFF.